The 30 T cell receptor beta chains given below trace back to one sample, sequenced in a study of T cells in tuberculosis. Sequencing was performed with immunoSEQ multiplex PCR; in TCRdb, only in-frame clones are kept and a portion is missing. The sample contains 45,000 or so clones, around 95% of which appear only once. Sequenced input: PBMCs. The receptors derive from a donor under 30 with latent tuberculosis or without tuberculosis infection.

V gene TRBV28 combines with J gene TRBJ2-6, with D maybe TRBD1 (5 bases). Germline CDR1 and CDR2: MDHEN and SYDVKM. CDR3 length: 15 amino acids. The V end was cut by 6 bases, the J end by 1 base, with 10 bases between. As DNA, the CDR3 is TGTGCCAGCAGCCGTACAGGTTCTGGGGCCAACGTCCTGACTTTC. It encodes CASSRTGSGANVLTF.

The rearrangement links TRBV28 to TRBJ1-3, with D maybe TRBD1 (6 bases). V was shortened by 3 bases and J by 4 bases, with 13 bases between the two germline ends. Germline CDR1 and CDR2: MDHEN and SYDVKM. This CDR3 comprises 15 residues. CDR3: CASSFTGIGGNTIYF. The CDR3 bases are TGTGCCAGCAGTTTCACAGGGATCGGCGGAAACACCATATATTTT. Full variable domain (outside the CDR3, taken from reference TRBV28 and TRBJ1-3): DVKVTQSSRYLVKRTGEKVFLECVQDMDHENMFWYRQDPGLGLRLIYFSYDVKMKEKGDIPEGYSVSREKKERFSLILESASTNQTSMYLCASSFTGIGGNTIYFGEGSWLTVV.

The chain has TRBV5-1 and TRBJ2-2; possibly TRBD1 for D (5 bases). CDR1 and CDR2 from the germline V gene are SGHRS and YFSETQ. The V and J ends lost 5 bases and 4 bases respectively, with 15 bases between them. The CDR3 is made up of 15 amino acids. The CDR3 reads CASRENGQITGELFF. The CDR3 DNA sequence: TGCGCCAGCAGGGAAAACGGACAAATCACCGGGGAGCTGTTTTTT.

This chain uses TRBV29-1 with TRBJ2-7, with 9 bases aligning to TRBD1. CDR1 is SQVTM and CDR2 is ANQGSEA in the germline V gene. The CDR3 is made up of 17 amino acids. The ends lost 4 bases at V and 7 bases at J; junction bases unmatched: 20. This CDR3 is CSVATIKPGQGLQEQYF. The CDR3, as DNA: TGCAGCGTTGCCACCATAAAACCGGGACAGGGTCTTCAAGAGCAGTACTTC.

The V gene is TRBV14, the J gene TRBJ2-7; D is possibly TRBD1 (5 bases). Trimming removed 5 bases from V and 1 base from J, with 15 bases in between. The CDR3 totals 15 residues. Germline values: CDR1 SGHDN, CDR2 FVKESK. The CDR3 protein is CASSKEKGYSYEQYF. The CDR3 nucleotides read TGTGCCAGCAGCAAGGAAAAGGGGTATTCCTACGAGCAGTACTTC.

J is TRBJ2-6 and V is TRBV27; D perhaps matches TRBD1 (6 bases). V was trimmed by 3 bases and J by 4 bases, leaving 13 bases between them. The germline V gene encodes CDR1 MNHEY and CDR2 SMNVEV (reference sequence). CDR3 length equals 16 residues. The CDR3 here is CASSFYRVSGANVLTF. CDR3 sequence (DNA): TGTGCCAGCAGTTTTTACAGGGTTTCAGGGGCCAACGTCCTGACTTTC.

The chain recombines TRBV19 with TRBJ1-5; D is ambiguous. Germline V gives CDR1 LNHDA, CDR2 SQIVND (reference sequence). The ends were cut back, 5 bases at V and 5 bases at J, with 13 bases in the middle. CDR3 length: 14 amino acids. The CDR3 loop is CASSQDGLDQPQHF. Written as DNA, the CDR3 is TGTGCCAGTAGTCAAGACGGGTTGGATCAGCCCCAGCATTTT.

There are a few counts of this clone. This chain joins TRBV2 and TRBJ2-2, with 11 nucleotides matching TRBD2. The germline gives CDR1 SNHLY, CDR2 FYNNEI. The J segment lost 2 bases and the V segment lost 6 bases, leaving 14 bases of the junction unmatched. The CDR3 runs 19 residues. CDR3 protein: CASSPFRLAGGQNTGELFF. The CDR3 nucleotides read TGTGCCAGCAGCCCTTTCCGGCTAGCGGGGGGACAAAACACCGGGGAGCTGTTTTTT. Full variable domain (outside the CDR3, taken from reference TRBV2 and TRBJ2-2): EPEVTQTPSHQVTQMGQEVILRCVPISNHLYFYWYRQILGQKVEFLVSFYNNEISEKSEIFDDQFSVERPDGSNFTLKIRSTKLEDSAMYFCASSPFRLAGGQNTGELFFGEGSRLTVL.

The rearrangement links TRBV11-1 to TRBJ2-1, with D maybe TRBD1 (6 bases). Germline assignment: CDR1 SGHAT and CDR2 FQDESV (reference sequence). Trimming shortened V by 7 bases and J by 3 bases, and 10 bases separated the two germline ends. CDR3 length: 13 residues. The CDR3 here is CASKGQIYNEQFF. Written as DNA, the CDR3 is TGTGCCAGCAAGGGACAAATCTACAATGAGCAGTTCTTC. The full variable domain, in which reference TRBV11-1 and TRBJ2-1 provide the parts outside the CDR3, is EAEVAQSPRYKITEKSQAVAFWCDPISGHATLYWYRQILGQGPELLVQFQDESVVDDSQLPKDRFSAERLKGVDSTLKIQPAELGDSAMYLCASKGQIYNEQFFGPGTRLTVL.

V gene TRBV9 combines with J gene TRBJ2-2; D perhaps matches TRBD2 (7 bases). The CDR3 is 13 amino acids. V was shortened by 7 bases and J by 4 bases, with 11 bases between the two germline ends. Germline V gene data show CDR1 as SGDLS and CDR2 as YYNGEE. The CDR3 protein is CASGEGGTGELFF. In DNA form, the CDR3 reads TGTGCCAGCGGGGAGGGGGGCACCGGGGAGCTGTTTTTT.

The chain couples TRBV28 to TRBJ2-1, with 9 bases fitting TRBD2. V was pared by 5 bases and J by 10 bases, with 15 bases of the junction left unmatched. The CDR3 spans 16 residues. Per germline, CDR1 MDHEN and CDR2 SYDVKM. DNA for the CDR3: TGTGCCAGCAGTCTTCCTAGCGGGGCAGTAATGGGGGAGCAGTTCTTC. As protein: CASSLPSGAVMGEQFF.

This sequence joins TRBV5-8 and TRBJ2-7, with 7 bases aligning to TRBD2. The V segment lost 3 bases and the J segment 2 bases; nucleotides outside the gene matches: 8. Germline values: CDR1 SGHTS, CDR2 YDEGEE. This CDR3 is built from 15 residues. This CDR3 is CASSSTGEGTYEQYF. The CDR3 nucleotides read TGTGCCAGCAGCTCAACTGGGGAGGGGACCTACGAGCAGTACTTC. The complete variable domain, with remaining parts taken from reference TRBV5-8 and TRBJ2-7, reads EAGVTQSPTHLIKTRGQQATLRCSPISGHTSVYWYQQALGLGLQFLLWYDEGEERNRGNFPPRFSGRQFPNYSSELNVNALELEDSALYLCASSSTGEGTYEQYFGPGTRLTVT.

V and J are TRBV28 and TRBJ1-1, with no clear D. The CDR3 spans 14 residues. CDR1 is MDHEN, CDR2 SYDVKM, per germline. Trimming removed 1 base from V and 1 base from J, with 7 bases in between. The CDR3 spells CASSLFQSNTEAFF. The CDR3 region has the DNA TGTGCCAGCAGTTTATTCCAGTCGAACACTGAAGCTTTCTTT.

The chain links TRBV18 to TRBJ2-3; 7 positions agree with TRBD2. Per germline, CDR1 KGHSH and CDR2 LQKENI. Unmatched junction bases numbered 8, after V lost 3 bases and J lost 5 bases. The CDR3 has 15 amino acids. The CDR3, as DNA: TGTGCCAGCTCACCGCGACTAGCTCGAGGAGATACGCAGTATTTT. Translated, it gives CASSPRLARGDTQYF. Using reference TRBV18 and TRBJ2-3 for the parts outside the CDR3, the full variable domain is NAGVMQNPRHLVRRRGQEARLRCSPMKGHSHVYWYRQLPEEGLKFMVYLQKENIIDESGMPKERFSAEFPKEGPSILRIQQVVRGDSAAYFCASSPRLARGDTQYFGPGTRLTVL.

The rearrangement joins TRBV20-1 to TRBJ1-4, with TRBD1 as a possible D gene (6 bases). Germline CDR1 DFQATT, CDR2 SNEGSKA (reference sequence). Trimming pared 6 bases from V and 8 bases from J, leaving 10 bases between. The CDR3 extends over 11 amino acids. CDR3 sequence reads: CSATQGEKLFF. The DNA for the CDR3 is TGCAGTGCAACCCAGGGGGAAAAACTGTTTTTT.

The chain links TRBV11-2 to TRBJ1-1, with D possibly matching TRBD1 (6 bases). Germline V gene data show CDR1 as SGHAT and CDR2 as FQNNGV. V was cut by 5 bases and J by 3 bases, with 16 bases left in between. The CDR3 is 15 amino acids. The CDR3 region is CASSPPQGVDTEAFF. In nucleotides, the CDR3 is TGTGCCAGCAGCCCCCCACAGGGAGTAGACACTGAAGCTTTCTTT.

This clone was seen a single time. The V gene is TRBV5-3, the J gene TRBJ1-5; D is ambiguous. TRBV5-3 is sorted into the ORF group, with uncertain function. The CDR3 has 11 residues. Trimming took off 4 bases at V and 5 bases at J, with 4 bases between the two ends. The CDR3 is CARSPHQPQHF. CDR3 in DNA: TGTGCCAGAAGCCCTCATCAGCCCCAGCATTTT.

This chain links TRBV30 with TRBJ2-7, with D perhaps TRBD1 (6 bases). CDR1 is GTSNPN, CDR2 SVGIG, per germline (reference sequence). This CDR3 has 12 amino acids. The V end was cut by 5 bases, the J end by 7 bases, with 15 bases between. CDR3 DNA sequence: TGTGCCTGGGAGGGACACCGAGGGGAGCAGTACTTC. The encoded protein is CAWEGHRGEQYF.

The V and J genes are TRBV9 and TRBJ1-1, with 7 bases fitting TRBD1. CDR1 and CDR2 from the germline V gene are SGDLS and YYNGEE. CDR3 length: 15 amino acids. Losses at the gene ends were 2 bases for V and 0 bases for J; bases not matched to a gene: 4. CDR3 nucleotides: TGTGCCAGCAGCGTTCAGGGACAGATGAACACTGAAGCTTTCTTT. It yields the protein CASSVQGQMNTEAFF.

The V call is TRBV4-3, the J call TRBJ2-7; D may be TRBD2 (5 bases). CDR1 and CDR2 (germline): LGHNA, YSLEER. Between the trimmed V and J ends, which lost 0 bases and 1 base, there was a span of 10 bases. CDR3 length equals 15 residues. This CDR3 reads CASSQERRSSYEQYF. The CDR3 coding sequence is TGCGCCAGCAGCCAAGAAAGGAGGAGTTCCTACGAGCAGTACTTC.

The chain is built from TRBV7-2 and TRBJ1-1; 10 bases agree with TRBD1. This CDR3 has 16 residues. V was pared by 2 bases and J by 0 bases, with 3 bases of the junction left unmatched. Germline values: CDR1 SGHTA, CDR2 FQGNSA. The CDR3: CASSLQDRGMNTEAFF. CDR3 in DNA: TGTGCCAGCAGCTTACAGGACAGGGGGATGAACACTGAAGCTTTCTTT. The variable domain in full, completed from reference TRBV7-2 and TRBJ1-1, reads GAGVSQSPSNKVTEKGKDVELRCDPISGHTALYWYRQSLGQGLEFLIYFQGNSAPDKSGLPSDRFSAERTGGSVSTLTIQRTQQEDSAVYLCASSLQDRGMNTEAFFGQGTRLTVV.

This sequence joins TRBV5-4 and TRBJ2-2, with D perhaps matching TRBD2 (5 bases). The CDR3 runs to 14 residues. V shed 3 bases and J shed 7 bases, with 13 bases lying between them. In germline, CDR1 is SGHNT, CDR2 YYREEE (reference sequence). The CDR3 spells CASSSGNRDGELFF. CDR3 sequence (DNA): TGTGCCAGCAGCTCCGGAAACCGGGACGGGGAGCTGTTTTTT.

The genes are TRBV7-6 and TRBJ2-3; D is ambiguous. Germline CDR1 and CDR2: SGHVS and FNYEAQ. The CDR3 covers 15 residues. Between the trimmed V and J ends, which lost 1 base and 0 bases, there was a span of 8 bases. CDR3 sequence: CASSLGLGSTDTQYF. The DNA of the CDR3 is TGTGCCAGCAGCTTAGGGCTTGGTAGCACAGATACGCAGTATTTT.

This chain connects TRBV30 to TRBJ2-7; D remains unclear. The CDR3 spans 12 residues. Germline V lookup: CDR1 GTSNPN, CDR2 SVGIG (reference sequence). The V gene lost 0 bases and the J gene lost 0 bases, with 3 bases spanning the gap. The chain's CDR3 is CAWSVYSYEQYF. CDR3 nucleotides: TGTGCCTGGAGTGTTTACTCCTACGAGCAGTACTTC.

V and J are TRBV25-1 and TRBJ2-3; 8 bases line up with TRBD2. This CDR3 has 18 amino acids. The germline V gene encodes CDR1 MGHDK and CDR2 SYGVNS. J lost 5 bases, V lost 1 base, and 14 bases had no gene match. The CDR3 DNA is TGTGCCAGCAGTGAATGGGGCCCAGCGGGGGAGGCTAAAGATACGCAGTATTTT. Translated, it gives CASSEWGPAGEAKDTQYF.

This clone was seen only once. V and J are TRBV5-4 and TRBJ2-5; D not certain. The germline V gene has CDR1 SGHNT and CDR2 YYREEE (reference sequence). The CDR3 has 13 residues. V lost 6 bases and J 0 bases, leaving 9 bases between the germline ends. The CDR3 loop reads CASTQDNQETQYF. The CDR3 nucleotides read TGTGCCAGCACCCAAGACAACCAAGAGACCCAGTACTTC.

This rearrangement joins TRBV7-8 to TRBJ1-5, with a tentative D call TRBD1 (5 bases). Deletions cut 5 bases from V and 5 bases from J, with 10 bases between. The CDR3 loop spans 13 amino acids. Germline assignment: CDR1 SGHVS and CDR2 FQNEAQ. The DNA of the CDR3 is TGTGCCAGCAGCCCAGGGTTCGATCAGCCCCAGCATTTT. Its translation is CASSPGFDQPQHF.

The V and J genes are TRBV5-4 and TRBJ1-2; TRBD1 matches at 10 bases. V dropped 0 bases and J dropped 8; count of bases not matched to a gene: 4. The CDR3 runs 14 residues. CDR1 is SGHNT and CDR2 is YYREEE in the germline V gene (reference sequence). The CDR3 coding sequence is TGTGCCAGCAGCTTGGTGGGACAGGGGAGCGGCTACACCTTC. Translating it yields CASSLVGQGSGYTF.

The V and J genes are TRBV5-1 and TRBJ1-1, with a weak D call TRBD1 (6 bases). V lost 3 bases and J 0 bases, leaving 15 bases between the germline ends. Per the germline V gene, CDR1 is SGHRS and CDR2 is YFSETQ. There are 16 residues in the CDR3. CDR3 amino acids: CASSSGDTSMNTEAFF. DNA for the CDR3: TGCGCCAGCAGCTCCGGGGACACATCGATGAACACTGAAGCTTTCTTT.

The gene calls are TRBV4-3 and TRBJ2-7; no clear D gene. The CDR3 is 15 residues long. Germline V CDR1 and CDR2: LGHNA, YSLEER. Between the trimmed V and J ends, which lost 6 bases and 0 bases, there was a span of 15 bases. Here the CDR3 reads CASRHLTWSSYEQYF. CDR3 bases: TGCGCCAGCAGACACCTGACTTGGAGCTCCTACGAGCAGTACTTC.